In this sample, the clone carrying this T cell receptor beta chain turned up many times. Antigen: not known. Described time point: newly diagnosed GD, antithyroid drugs for less than 3 months. The TCR library was made from RNA extracted from PBMCs. Arm-PCR of CDR3 regions with iRepertoire HTBI primers generated TCR beta libraries. Authors' processing steps: Among the samples, 60 or so TRBV and 14 to 15 TRBJ segments were identified. TCRdb used MiXCR to reprocess the multiplex PCR reads, holding one entry per CDR3 protein. The V and J calls follow TCRdb's processing rather than the paper's. The table records 200,000 to 300,000 distinct CDR3 sequences, around 20% of them present only once. The data stem from a study of regulatory T cells in long-lasting Graves disease. The study's findings and limits: Persistent Graves' disease cases displayed lower TCR diversity than newly diagnosed ones. Segments TRBV28, TRBJ1-2 and TRBJ2-5 showed preferential usage in persistent disease.

Trimming took off 3 bases at V and 2 bases at J, with 14 bases between the two ends. Germline assignment: CDR1 SNHLY and CDR2 FYNNEI. This CDR3 is built from 15 residues. This chain joins TRBV2 and TRBJ2-7, with D possibly matching TRBD1 (5 bases). This receptor was obtained from a female donor with Graves disease. The starting material was peripheral blood mononuclear cells (PBMCs), obtained at new diagnosis, from a patient treated with antithyroid drugs. DNA of the CDR3: TGTGCCAGCAGTGATTCCAGGGCACTCACCTACGAGCAGTACTTC. Translated: CASSDSRALTYEQYF.